This T cell receptor beta chain was observed in a study of blood T cell repertoires in COVID-19. Method: immunoSEQ multiplex PCR; TCRdb's copy keeps in-frame clones and lacks some. This sample yields around 250,000 clones, of which 70% to 90% are seen a single time; over 1.5% belongs to the top ten. Losses at the gene ends were 5 bases for V and 3 bases for J; bases not matched to a gene: 9. There are 14 residues in the CDR3. Looked up from germline, CDR1 is SQVTM and CDR2 is ANQGSEA. This clone was counted a few times. This clonotype was obtained from a woman in her forties or fifties who had recovered from COVID-19. Source material: PBMCs or T cells enriched from blood (not recorded which). The chain uses TRBV29-1 and TRBJ2-7, with 8 bases fitting TRBD1. The CDR3 coding sequence is TGCAGCGTTAAGATGGGACAGGTGAACTACGAGCAGTACTTC. Translating it yields CSVKMGQVNYEQYF.